The rows below give T cell receptor beta chains drawn from one sample of a study of blood T cells in healthy people across ages. MiXCR, applied by TCRdb to the 5' RACE reads, yields one record per CDR3 protein. The table lists fewer than 800,000 distinct CDR3 sequences, about 34% of them singletons. Sequencing used blood. The receptor source for this set is a woman older than 75 in good health. Both conserved end residues are part of each CDR3. The order of the fields is clone size, J gene, D gene, V gene, CDR3 DNA, CDR3 protein. A D gene is named only where the DNA matches it firmly. Size is omitted from some rows. Given values are once, few, many or a class for expanded clones.

NA	TRBJ2-5	NA	TRBV28	TGTGCCAGCAGTTCCGTCAACTACGAGCGGTACTTC	CASSSVNYERYF
few	TRBJ2-1	NA	TRBV20-1	TGCAGTGCTAGATGGGACCCGCTAAATGAGCAGTTCTTC	CSARWDPLNEQFF
many	TRBJ2-7	NA	TRBV6-5	TGTGCCAGCCAGGATAGCGTCCTTGCCTACGAGCAGTACTTC	CASQDSVLAYEQYF
few	TRBJ2-3	TRBD2	TRBV24-1	TGTGCCACCAGTGATTCCCGACTAGCGAGCTTCATGGATACGCAGTATTTT	CATSDSRLASFMDTQYF
few	TRBJ2-4	NA	TRBV5-1	TGCGTCAGCAGCTTGGAGGTCAGTCCAAACATTCAGTACTTC	CVSSLEVSPNIQYF
many	TRBJ2-1	TRBD2	TRBV20-1	TGCAGTGCTAGAGATCGGGAGCGGGGGGGTTACAATGAGCAGTTCTTC	CSARDRERGGYNEQFF
many	TRBJ2-1	NA	TRBV5-6	TGTGCCAGCAGCCGTCAGGGGGGCTACAATGAGCAGTTCTTC	CASSRQGGYNEQFF
few	TRBJ1-1	NA	TRBV5-1	TGCGCCAGCAGCTTGGCCCCGGGGTCGGGCACTGAAGCTTTCTTT	CASSLAPGSGTEAFF
many	TRBJ1-5	NA	TRBV24-1	TGTGCCACCAGTGATTGGGGGGGCAATCAGCCCCAGCATTTT	CATSDWGGNQPQHF
few	TRBJ2-4	NA	TRBV5-6	TGTGCCAGCAGCGGGTCTGCTTTAGCCAAAAACATTCAGTACTTC	CASSGSALAKNIQYF
NA	TRBJ1-6	TRBD1	TRBV6-1	TGTGCCAGCAGCTGGGACAGGGAGGGTAATTCACCCCTCCACTTT	CASSWDREGNSPLHF
NA	TRBJ2-7	TRBD2	TRBV7-2	TGTGCCAGCAGCCAAAGCGGGGGGAACATCTACGAGCAGTACTTC	CASSQSGGNIYEQYF